One and the same sample provided the 9 T cell receptor beta chains below, sequenced in a study of post-analysis software for immune sequencing data. Study-wide results and limits: Among 5 or 6 TRBV segments more frequent in patients than controls were TRBV5-6, TRBV5-1 and TRBV20-1.

Their specific antigens are unknown. TCR beta cDNA libraries had unique molecular identifiers. TCRdb reanalysed the PCR reads using MiXCR and keeps one entry per CDR3 protein. This sample has roughly 800,000 distinct CDR3 sequences, with under 70% found just once. The sample consisted of blood. Receptors were obtained from a girl between 10 and 17 years old with multiple sclerosis.

This clonotype is a singleton in its sample. The V and J genes are TRBV7-9 and TRBJ2-5; D is uncertain. The CDR3 runs to 14 residues. V shed 1 base and J shed 3 bases, with 9 bases lying between them. Germline CDR1 reads SEHNR; CDR2 reads FQNEAQ (reference sequence). The CDR3 spells CASSLVGKKETQYF. The CDR3, as DNA: TGTGCCAGCAGCTTAGTGGGCAAAAAAGAGACCCAGTACTTC.

V and J are TRBV4-1 and TRBJ2-5, with a tentative D call TRBD1 (6 bases). The CDR3 is 13 amino acids. V was pared by 2 bases and J by 4 bases, with 8 bases between. CDR1 MGHRA and CDR2 YSYEKL come from the germline V gene. CDR3 coding DNA: TGCGCCAGCAGCCAAACAGGGATAGAGACCCAGTACTTC. Translating it yields CASSQTGIETQYF.

The chain is built from TRBV12-3 or TRBV12-4 and TRBJ1-5; a weak D match, TRBD1 (6 bases). The CDR3 covers 15 residues. V shed 5 bases and J shed 0 bases, with 11 bases lying between them. CDR3 residues: CASSNDRNSNQPQHF. The CDR3 coding sequence is TGTGCCAGCAGTAACGACAGGAATAGCAATCAGCCCCAGCATTTT.

This chain joins TRBV5-1 and TRBJ2-7; D possibly matches TRBD1 or TRBD2 (5 bases each). V was pared by 4 bases and J by 2 bases, with 13 bases between. From germline, CDR1 is SGHRS and CDR2 YFSETQ. The CDR3 runs 14 residues. This chain's CDR3 is CASSAEGTAYEQYF. In nucleotides, the CDR3 is TGCGCCAGCAGCGCTGAAGGGACGGCCTACGAGCAGTACTTC.

The chain couples TRBV5-4 to TRBJ2-1, with TRBD2 identical over 13 bases. CDR3 length equals 16 residues. Germline values: CDR1 SGHNT, CDR2 YYREEE (reference sequence). V was clipped by 4 bases and J by 6 bases; unmatched bases: 7. DNA for the CDR3: TGTGCCAGCAGCCCGGGGGGACTAGCGGGAACCAATGAGCAGTTCTTC. Residues: CASSPGGLAGTNEQFF.

The V gene is TRBV5-1, the J gene TRBJ2-7; 12 bases are a match to TRBD2. The assigned J gene may be wrong: the sequence end matches TRBJ2-5 better. This CDR3 is built from 16 residues. Germline-derived CDR1 and CDR2 are SGHRS and YFSETQ. Here the CDR3 DNA reads TGCGCCAGCAGCTCCTCGACTAGCGGGAGCTCAAAGACCCAGTACTTC. Translated, it gives CASSSSTSGSSKTQYF.

This clonotype was counted between two and nine times. The chain uses TRBV20-1 and TRBJ2-3; 10 bases align to TRBD2. The CDR3 covers 16 residues. Looked up from germline, CDR1 is DFQATT and CDR2 is SNEGSKA (reference sequence). The V segment lost 0 bases and the J segment 5 bases; nucleotides outside the gene matches: 8. CDR3 sequence (DNA): TGCAGTGCTAGAGATAGGCTAGCGGGAGAGGTAGATACGCAGTATTTT. This encodes CSARDRLAGEVDTQYF.

The rearrangement joins TRBV7-2 to TRBJ2-4; the match to TRBD2 covers 12 bases. With 1 base clipped from V and 0 bases from J, the junction kept 10 bases outside the gene matches. Germline CDR1 SGHTA, CDR2 FQGNSA. CDR3 length: 20 residues. The DNA for the CDR3 is TGTGCCAGCAGCTTAGGAGCGAGGACTAGCGGGACCCTAGCCAAAAACATTCAGTACTTC. It translates to CASSLGARTSGTLAKNIQYF.

This clonotype was observed a handful of times. The genes are TRBV20-1 and TRBJ2-7; no clear D gene. V dropped 3 bases and J dropped 0 bases, with 12 bases sitting between them. The CDR3 contains 14 residues. From germline, CDR1 is DFQATT and CDR2 SNEGSKA (reference sequence). The DNA of the CDR3 is TGCAGTGCTAGTAGACATCCCTACTCCTACGAGCAGTACTTC. Its protein product is CSASRHPYSYEQYF.